This T cell receptor beta chain was documented in a study of cytomegalovirus exposure and HLA in healthy donors. Overall study findings and caveats: Most TCR sequences showed up rarely, but some public TCRs showed up in many donors. Specificity of a few CMV-associated chains for CMV antigens was verified in vitro.

With regard to this clone: The antigen is not known.

The donors were in the approximately 130-subject validation cohort; that cohort was separate from the roughly 700-subject first cohort. J gave up 3 bases and V 2 bases, and 3 bases lay outside the gene matches. CDR3 length equals 14 residues. Germline V lookup: CDR1 KGHSH, CDR2 LQKENI. TCRdb keeps only in-frame clones here, not all; method: immunoSEQ multiplex PCR. The sample shows some 130,000 clones, approximately 82% of them seen only once. The TCR sequence derives from a man younger than 45 in good health and CMV-seropositive. The V call is TRBV18, the J call TRBJ2-7; TRBD1 aligns across 8 bases. Sequences were obtained from PBMCs. CDR3 nucleotides: TGTGCCAGCTCACCAGGACAGGGTGACTACGAGCAGTACTTC. Its translation: CASSPGQGDYEQYF. The whole variable domain, filled in from reference TRBV18 and TRBJ2-7, reads NAGVMQNPRHLVRRRGQEARLRCSPMKGHSHVYWYRQLPEEGLKFMVYLQKENIIDESGMPKERFSAEFPKEGPSILRIQQVVRGDSAAYFCASSPGQGDYEQYFGPGTRLTVT.